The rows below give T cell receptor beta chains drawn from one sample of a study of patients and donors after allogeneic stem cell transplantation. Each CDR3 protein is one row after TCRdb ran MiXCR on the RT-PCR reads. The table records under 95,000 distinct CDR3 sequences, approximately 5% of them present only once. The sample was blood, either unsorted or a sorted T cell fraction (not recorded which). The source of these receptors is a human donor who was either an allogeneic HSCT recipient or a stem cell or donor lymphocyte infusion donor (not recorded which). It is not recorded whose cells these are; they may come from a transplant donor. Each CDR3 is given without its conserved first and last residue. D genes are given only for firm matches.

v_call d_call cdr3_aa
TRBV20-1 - SAGTGAGISGSEAF
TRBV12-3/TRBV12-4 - ASGGGGYGYT
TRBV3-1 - ASSQERAWGYEQY
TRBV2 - ASSSRTNTGELF
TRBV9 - ASSEGSLAKNIQY
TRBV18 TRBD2 ASSQAGITDTQY
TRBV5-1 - ASSLVTVGNTEAF
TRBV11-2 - ASSRVRGGNEQY
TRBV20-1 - SAGTGDKGYT
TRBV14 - ASSQRDGPRTYEQY